What follows are 12 T cell receptor beta chains derived from one specimen sequenced in a study of vaccination effects on CD4 cells after COVID-19. The repertoire was sequenced with immunoSEQ multiplex PCR; TCRdb's copy has only in-frame clones and lacks some. Seen here are about 41,000 clones, roughly 82% observed once, and the top ten hold 2.5% to 3%. Prior to sequencing, the ViraFEST assay stimulated PBMC with viral peptide pools, which expanded the antigen-specific CD4+ T cells. The culture ran for about 11 days, and then CD4+ T cells were isolated. Nucleocapsid antibody tests were negative, and the vaccine recipients had no prior SARS-CoV-2 infection. The antigens of these receptors remain unknown. Sequencing used CD4+ T cells from PBMCs cultured with HCoV-NL63 spike peptides, obtained before COVID-19 vaccination. The receptors stem from a human donor who received a COVID-19 vaccine.

This clone appeared once. The rearrangement links TRBV25-1 to TRBJ1-1; 7 bases are shared with TRBD1. Germline CDR1 reads MGHDK; CDR2 reads SYGVNS. Trimming at V came to 4 bases and at J to 1 base, leaving 6 bases not matched to a gene. The CDR3 runs to 15 residues. The CDR3 loop reads CASSVLGQTNTEAFF. In nucleotides, the CDR3 is TGTGCCAGCAGTGTGTTGGGACAGACGAACACTGAAGCTTTCTTT.

This chain links TRBV16 with TRBJ1-4; TRBD1 agrees at 7 bases. Germline values: CDR1 KGHSY, CDR2 FQNENV. This CDR3 comprises 15 residues. Trimming cost V 4 bases and J 8 bases; bases outside gene matches: 10. In nucleotides, the CDR3 is TGTGCCAGCAGCCTTTCCGGGACAGAAGGAGAAAAACTGTTTTTT. It encodes CASSLSGTEGEKLFF.

J is TRBJ1-1 and V is TRBV2; D unresolved. This CDR3 spans 13 amino acids. The ends were cut back, 1 base at V and 8 bases at J, with 11 bases in the middle. The germline V gene has CDR1 SNHLY and CDR2 FYNNEI. CDR3 nucleotides: TGTGCCAGCAGTGAAGTGTGGGGTGTGGAAGCTTTCTTT. Protein: CASSEVWGVEAFF.

The CDR3 loop is CSLKGTQETQYF. CDR3 coding DNA: TGCAGCCTCAAAGGGACACAAGAGACCCAGTACTTC. The V and J genes are TRBV29-1 and TRBJ2-5, with D possibly matching TRBD1 (6 bases). The germline V and J ends were trimmed by 8 bases and 2 bases, with 12 bases remaining between them. The germline gives CDR1 SQVTM, CDR2 ANQGSEA. This CDR3 comprises 12 residues.

V and J are TRBV7-9 and TRBJ1-2, with 9 bases identical to TRBD1. Trimming removed 5 bases from V and 0 bases from J; junction bases left unmatched: 4. Germline values: CDR1 SEHNR, CDR2 FQNEAQ (reference sequence). The CDR3 runs 15 residues. The CDR3 spells CASSPRTGANYGYTF. The CDR3 nucleotides read TGTGCCAGCAGCCCTAGGACAGGGGCTAACTATGGCTACACCTTC. The whole variable domain, filled in from reference TRBV7-9 and TRBJ1-2, reads DTGVSQNPRHKITKRGQNVTFRCDPISEHNRLYWYRQTLGQGPEFLTYFQNEAQLEKSRLLSDRFSAERPKGSFSTLEIQRTEQGDSAMYLCASSPRTGANYGYTFGSGTRLTVV.

As for this clone: The sample carries other DNA sequences with the same CDR3. The V and J genes are TRBV5-1 and TRBJ2-7; 10 bases are a match to TRBD1. CDR3 length equals 14 residues. The V gene end was trimmed by 4 bases and the J gene end by 2 bases; junction bases not matched to a gene: 3. The germline V gene has CDR1 SGHRS and CDR2 YFSETQ. The CDR3: CASSPGQGAYEQYV. In nucleotides, the CDR3 is TGCGCCAGCAGCCCCGGACAGGGGGCCTACGAGCAGTACGTC.

The chain employs TRBV13 and TRBJ2-7, with D perhaps matching TRBD1 (5 bases). Germline-derived CDR1 and CDR2 are PRHDT and FYEKMQ (reference sequence). Trimming removed 2 bases from V and 2 bases from J, with 10 bases in between. The CDR3 extends over 14 amino acids. The DNA for the CDR3 is TGTGCCAGCAGCTTAATGGTGGACACCTACGAGCAGTACGTC. It yields the protein CASSLMVDTYEQYV.

The genes are TRBV6-5 and TRBJ1-4, with D possibly matching TRBD1 (5 bases). The V and J ends lost 0 bases and 1 base respectively, with 6 bases between them. From germline, CDR1 is MNHEY and CDR2 SVGAGI. The CDR3 covers 15 residues. The CDR3 nucleotides read TGTGCCAGCAGTTACTCAAGGGGAACTAATGAAAAACTGTTTTTT. As protein: CASSYSRGTNEKLFF.

The CDR3 sequence: CASSLVGSQETQYF. CDR3 sequence (DNA): TGTGCCAGCAGCTTAGTAGGGTCCCAAGAGACCCAGTACTTC. J is TRBJ2-5 and V is TRBV11-1; D gene uncertain. The CDR3 sequence is 14 residues long. Germline loops: CDR1 SGHAT, CDR2 FQDESV (reference sequence). V dropped 1 base and J dropped 1 base, with 7 bases sitting between them.

V and J are TRBV5-1 and TRBJ2-3, with D possibly matching TRBD1 (5 bases). Trimming removed 4 bases from V and 0 bases from J, with 9 bases in between. This CDR3 spans 14 amino acids. Germline V gene data show CDR1 as SGHRS and CDR2 as YFSETQ. This CDR3 is CASSAWGSTDTQYF. For the CDR3, the DNA is TGCGCCAGCAGCGCTTGGGGCAGCACAGATACGCAGTATTTT.

This CDR3 reads CASSLVPRGANTEAFF. CDR3 coding DNA: TGTGCCAGCAGCTTGGTCCCCAGGGGGGCGAACACTGAAGCTTTCTTT. The V call is TRBV5-4, the J call TRBJ1-1; 7 bases are a match to TRBD1. Trimming cost V 0 bases and J 1 base; bases outside gene matches: 6. Germline CDR1 is SGHNT and CDR2 is YYREEE (reference sequence). CDR3 length: 16 amino acids. Combining the CDR3 with reference TRBV5-4 and TRBJ1-1 gives the whole variable domain ETGVTQSPTHLIKTRGQQVTLRCSSQSGHNTVSWYQQALGQGPQFIFQYYREEENGRGNFPPRFSGLQFPNYSSELNVNALELDDSALYLCASSLVPRGANTEAFFGQGTRLTVV.

This chain connects TRBV5-1 to TRBJ2-3; D may be TRBD1 (5 bases). V lost 0 bases, J lost 1 base, and 9 bases lay in between. The CDR3 runs 15 residues. The germline CDR1 and CDR2 sequences are SGHRS and YFSETQ. As DNA, the CDR3 is TGCGCCAGCAGCTTGGGCGACAGACGCACAGATACGCAGTATTTT. It yields the protein CASSLGDRRTDTQYF.